Listed below are T cell receptor beta chains from one sample, sequenced in a study of T-cell reconstitution after alpha-beta-depleted transplantation in children. Each CDR3 protein is one row after TCRdb ran MiXCR on the PCR reads. Of around 380,000 distinct CDR3 sequences in the sample, under 13% were seen once. The starting material was PBMCs from the stem cell graft donor, obtained from the stem cell graft. These receptors all come from a human donor who donated a stem cell graft to a child with acute myeloid leukemia. The CDR3 runs from the conserved cysteine through the conserved F or W. The D gene is left open where the match is weak. Rows give clone size only sometimes, using once, few, many, or a class for an expanded clone.

>TRBV12-3/TRBV12-4|.|TRBD2|TRBJ2-2
CASRGTSGNTGELFF
TGTGCCAGCAGGGGGACTAGCGGTAACACCGGGGAGCTGTTTTTT
>TRBV6-1|many|TRBD2|TRBJ2-1
CASSGITSGGADEQFF
TGTGCCAGCAGTGGCATCACTAGCGGGGGGGCCGATGAGCAGTTCTTC
>TRBV9|.|TRBD2|TRBJ2-7
CASSVNSGSSYEQYF
TGTGCCAGCAGCGTGAATAGCGGGAGCTCCTACGAGCAGTACTTC
>TRBV12-3/TRBV12-4|.|TRBD2|TRBJ2-5
CASSPPAGGYETQYF
TGTGCCAGCAGCCCCCCAGCGGGGGGGTATGAGACCCAGTACTTC
>TRBV4-2|.|TRBD2|TRBJ2-7
CASSRTKAGGPDEQYF
TGTGCCAGCAGCCGAACCAAAGCGGGAGGGCCTGATGAGCAGTACTTC
>TRBV11-2|few|TRBD1|TRBJ2-2
CASSRDRGMITGELFF
TGTGCCAGCAGCCGGGACAGGGGGATGATCACCGGGGAGCTGTTTTTT
>TRBV12-3/TRBV12-4|many|.|TRBJ2-7
CASSPRHYEQYF
TGTGCCAGCAGCCCTCGCCACTACGAGCAGTACTTC
>TRBV11-2|few|.|TRBJ2-2
CASSQIQGAGELFF
TGTGCCAGCAGCCAAATACAGGGAGCCGGGGAGCTGTTTTTT
>TRBV7-9|few|.|TRBJ2-5
CASRGPIFQETQYF
TGTGCCAGCAGGGGGCCAATATTCCAAGAGACCCAGTACTTC
>TRBV29-1|many|.|TRBJ2-1
CSVRDSSSSYNEQFF
TGCAGCGTCAGGGACTCCTCCAGCTCCTACAATGAGCAGTTCTTC
>TRBV6-1|.|.|TRBJ1-1
CASSDTSGDQAFF
TGTGCCAGCAGTGACACCTCTGGGGATCAAGCTTTCTTT
>TRBV20-1|few|.|TRBJ2-2
CSARVPPDGELFF
TGCAGTGCTAGAGTTCCTCCTGATGGGGAGCTGTTTTTT
>TRBV7-9|many|.|TRBJ2-2
CASSCFGPEGPANTGELFF
TGTGCCAGCAGCTGTTTCGGGCCCGAGGGGCCCGCGAACACCGGGGAGCTGTTTTTT
>TRBV7-3|many|.|TRBJ2-7
CASSLLARGEQYF
TGTGCCAGCAGCTTACTTGCTCGGGGCGAGCAGTACTTC
>TRBV29-1|many|.|TRBJ2-1
CSVVTSLYNEQFF
TGCAGCGTTGTGACTAGTCTTTACAATGAGCAGTTCTTC
>TRBV7-2|many|.|TRBJ1-6
CASSPRRDGSPLHF
TGTGCCAGCAGCCCCCGGAGGGACGGTTCACCCCTCCACTTT
>TRBV6-4|.|TRBD2|TRBJ2-3
CASSPLGEAGGFTDTQYF
TGTGCCAGCAGTCCCCTGGGGGAAGCGGGGGGCTTCACAGATACGCAGTATTTT
>TRBV5-1|.|TRBD2|TRBJ2-2
CSSSQGLARYSTGELFF
TGCTCCAGCAGCCAAGGACTAGCCCGATATAGCACCGGGGAGCTGTTTTTT
>TRBV28|few|TRBD1|TRBJ1-5
CASSLQGTNQPQHF
TGTGCCAGCTCCCTACAGGGGACTAATCAGCCCCAGCATTTT
>TRBV7-2|few|.|TRBJ2-3
CASGPLRVQYF
TGTGCCAGCGGGCCTCTGAGGGTCCAGTATTTT
>TRBV2|.|.|TRBJ1-1
CASIPLGHPEAFF
TGTGCCAGCATTCCCTTAGGGCATCCTGAAGCTTTCTTT
>TRBV12-5|many|TRBD2|TRBJ2-1
CASGWGELAGYNEQFF
TGTGCTAGTGGTTGGGGTGAGCTAGCGGGCTACAATGAGCAGTTCTTC
>TRBV19|few|TRBD1|TRBJ1-5
CASSIRQGYQPQHF
TGTGCCAGTAGTATAAGACAGGGTTATCAGCCCCAGCATTTT
>TRBV29-1|few|TRBD2|TRBJ2-1
CSGTGTSGSDEQFF
TGCAGCGGGACCGGGACTAGCGGGAGCGATGAGCAGTTCTTC
>TRBV5-1|many|.|TRBJ2-5
CASRQDQETQYF
TGCGCCAGCCGACAGGATCAAGAGACCCAGTACTTC
>TRBV7-9|.|.|TRBJ1-2
CASGFKGQYYGYTF
TGTGCCAGCGGTTTTAAGGGACAATACTATGGCTACACCTTC
>TRBV5-5|few|.|TRBJ1-3
CASSLEDTSSGNTIYF
TGTGCCAGCAGCTTGGAAGACACCTCCTCTGGAAACACCATATATTTT
>TRBV5-1|.|.|TRBJ2-3
CASSFQTGSTDTQYF
TGCGCCAGCAGCTTCCAGACAGGATCCACAGATACGCAGTATTTT
>TRBV10-3|few|.|TRBJ1-3
CAMQLTNGNTIYF
TGTGCCATGCAGCTAACAAATGGAAACACCATATATTTT
>TRBV18|few|.|TRBJ2-1
CASSQTSASSYNEQFF
TGTGCCAGCTCACAGACGAGCGCTAGCTCCTACAATGAGCAGTTCTTC
>TRBV4-1|few|.|TRBJ1-1
CASSRGMHTEAFF
TGCGCCAGCAGCAGGGGGATGCACACTGAAGCTTTCTTT
>TRBV3-1|few|.|TRBJ2-1
CASSQEPETYNEQFF
TGTGCCAGCAGCCAAGAGCCAGAGACTTACAATGAGCAGTTCTTC
>TRBV7-8|few|TRBD2|TRBJ2-3
CASSASQSSGGRYSTDTQYF
TGTGCCAGCAGCGCGAGTCAGTCTAGCGGGGGTAGATATAGCACAGATACGCAGTATTTT
>TRBV5-1|.|.|TRBJ2-3
CASSFRGRDRTDTQYF
TGCGCCAGCAGCTTTAGGGGCCGGGACCGCACAGATACGCAGTATTTT
>TRBV20-1|few|TRBD2|TRBJ2-2
CSVLLAGTGELFF
TGCAGTGTGCTACTAGCGGGTACCGGGGAGCTGTTTTTT
>TRBV25-1|many|.|TRBJ1-5
CASSVGLDQPQHF
TGTGCCAGCAGCGTGGGCCTCGATCAGCCCCAGCATTTT
>TRBV3-1|.|TRBD2|TRBJ2-5
CASSPPSGGETQYF
TGTGCCAGCAGCCCCCCTAGCGGGGGAGAGACCCAGTACTTC
>TRBV5-1|few|.|TRBJ1-4
CASSLNKLGDEKLFF
TGCGCCAGCAGCTTGAATAAGCTCGGGGATGAAAAACTGTTTTTT
>TRBV10-1|few|.|TRBJ2-3
CASSETRQATLSDTQYF
TGCGCCAGCAGTGAGACCCGACAGGCTACCCTGTCAGATACGCAGTATTTT
>TRBV7-3|few|TRBD1|TRBJ2-1
CASSYPGTGNEQFF
TGTGCCAGCAGCTACCCCGGGACAGGGAATGAGCAGTTCTTC
>TRBV12-3/TRBV12-4|.|TRBD2|TRBJ2-2
CASRSGTSGFTGELFF
TGTGCCAGCAGATCCGGGACTAGCGGGTTCACCGGGGAGCTGTTTTTT
>TRBV7-2|few|.|TRBJ2-5
CASSFGRRSDQETQYF
TGTGCCAGCAGTTTTGGACGGAGGTCGGACCAAGAGACCCAGTACTTC
>TRBV4-2|.|TRBD2|TRBJ2-7
CASSQGLAGSSYEQYF
TGTGCCAGCAGCCAAGGACTAGCGGGAAGCTCCTACGAGCAGTACTTC
>TRBV20-1|many|TRBD1|TRBJ2-7
CSAREPGQGLYEQYF
TGCAGTGCTAGAGAACCGGGACAGGGACTATACGAGCAGTACTTC
>TRBV5-1|many|.|TRBJ2-3
CASSLDRTDTQYF
TGCGCCAGCAGCCTGGACCGCACAGATACGCAGTATTTT
>TRBV27|.|TRBD1|TRBJ2-2
CASSSIRDSYTGELFF
TGTGCCAGCAGTTCTATCCGGGACAGTTATACCGGGGAGCTGTTTTTT